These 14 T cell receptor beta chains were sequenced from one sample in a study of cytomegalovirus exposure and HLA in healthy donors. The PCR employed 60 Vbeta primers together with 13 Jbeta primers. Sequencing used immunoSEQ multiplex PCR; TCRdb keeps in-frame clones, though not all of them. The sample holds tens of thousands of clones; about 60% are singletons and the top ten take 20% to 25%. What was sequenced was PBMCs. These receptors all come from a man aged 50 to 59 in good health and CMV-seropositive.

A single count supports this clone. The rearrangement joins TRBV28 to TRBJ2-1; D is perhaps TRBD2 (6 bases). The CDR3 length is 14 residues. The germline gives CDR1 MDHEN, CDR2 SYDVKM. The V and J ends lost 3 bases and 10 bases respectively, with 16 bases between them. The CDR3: CASSLRGGIEEQFF. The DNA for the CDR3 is TGTGCCAGCAGTTTGAGGGGAGGAATTGAGGAGCAGTTCTTC.

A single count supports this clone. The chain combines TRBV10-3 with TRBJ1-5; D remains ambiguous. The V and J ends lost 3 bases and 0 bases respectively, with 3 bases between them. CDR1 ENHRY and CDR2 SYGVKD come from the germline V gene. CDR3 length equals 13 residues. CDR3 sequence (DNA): TGTGCCATCAGTGACTATAGCAATCAGCCCCAGCATTTT. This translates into CAISDYSNQPQHF.

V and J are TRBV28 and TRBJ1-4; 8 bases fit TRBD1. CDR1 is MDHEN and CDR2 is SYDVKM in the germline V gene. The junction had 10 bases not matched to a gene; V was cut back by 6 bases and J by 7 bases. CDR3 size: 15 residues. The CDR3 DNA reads TGTGCCAGCAGCAGCGGACAGGGACGGGGTGAAAAACTGTTTTTT. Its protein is CASSSGQGRGEKLFF.

The CDR3 here is CASSLVQQETQYF. CDR3 DNA sequence: TGCGCCAGCAGCTTGGTTCAACAAGAGACCCAGTACTTC. This chain uses TRBV5-1 with TRBJ2-5; D not resolved. V gave up 0 bases and J gave up 2 bases, with 5 bases separating them. The V gene's germline CDR1 is SGHRS and CDR2 YFSETQ. The CDR3 sequence is 13 residues long.

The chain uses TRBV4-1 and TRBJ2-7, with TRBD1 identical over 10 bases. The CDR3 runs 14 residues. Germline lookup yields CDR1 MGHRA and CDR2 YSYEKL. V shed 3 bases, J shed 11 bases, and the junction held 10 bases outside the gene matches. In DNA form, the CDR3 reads TGCGCCAGCAGCCACGGGAGACAGGGGGCAGCGGAGTACTTC. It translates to CASSHGRQGAAEYF.

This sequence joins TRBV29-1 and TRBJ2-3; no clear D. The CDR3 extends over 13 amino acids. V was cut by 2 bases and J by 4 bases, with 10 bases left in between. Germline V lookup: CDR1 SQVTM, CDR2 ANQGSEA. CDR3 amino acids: CSVEFVTSDTQYF. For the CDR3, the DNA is TGCAGCGTTGAATTTGTTACATCAGATACGCAGTATTTT.

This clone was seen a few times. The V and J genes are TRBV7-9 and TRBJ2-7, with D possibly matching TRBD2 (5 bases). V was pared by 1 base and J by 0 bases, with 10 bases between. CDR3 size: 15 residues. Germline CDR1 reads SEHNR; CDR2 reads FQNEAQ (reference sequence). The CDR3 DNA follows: TGTGCCAGCAGCTTAGTTGACGGGATCTCCTACGAGCAGTACTTC. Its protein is CASSLVDGISYEQYF.

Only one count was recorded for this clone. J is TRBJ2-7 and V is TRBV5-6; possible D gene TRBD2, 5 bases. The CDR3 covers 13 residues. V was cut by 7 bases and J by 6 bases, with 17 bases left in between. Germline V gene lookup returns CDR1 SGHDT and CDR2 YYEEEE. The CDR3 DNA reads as TGTGCCAGCGGGTCCCGGGGTTCGATCGAGCAGTACTTC. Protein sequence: CASGSRGSIEQYF.

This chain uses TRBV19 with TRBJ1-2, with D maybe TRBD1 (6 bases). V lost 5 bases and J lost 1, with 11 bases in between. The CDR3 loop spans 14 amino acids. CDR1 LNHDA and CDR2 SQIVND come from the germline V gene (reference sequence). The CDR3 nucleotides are TGTGCCAGTAGTCGCGGACAGTTTAACTATGGCTACACCTTC. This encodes CASSRGQFNYGYTF.

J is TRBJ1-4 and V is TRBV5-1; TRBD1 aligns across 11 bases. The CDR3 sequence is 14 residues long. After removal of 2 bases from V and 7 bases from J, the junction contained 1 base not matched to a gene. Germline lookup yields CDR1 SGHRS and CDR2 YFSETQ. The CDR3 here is CASSFGQGAEKLFF. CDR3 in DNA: TGCGCCAGCAGCTTTGGACAGGGGGCTGAAAAACTGTTTTTT.

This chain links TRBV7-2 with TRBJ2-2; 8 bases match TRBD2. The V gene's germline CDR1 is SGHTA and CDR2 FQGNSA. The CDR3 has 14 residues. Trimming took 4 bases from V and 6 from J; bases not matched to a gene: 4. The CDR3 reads CASSYSGVAGELFF. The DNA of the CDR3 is TGTGCCAGCAGCTATAGCGGGGTGGCCGGGGAGCTGTTTTTT.

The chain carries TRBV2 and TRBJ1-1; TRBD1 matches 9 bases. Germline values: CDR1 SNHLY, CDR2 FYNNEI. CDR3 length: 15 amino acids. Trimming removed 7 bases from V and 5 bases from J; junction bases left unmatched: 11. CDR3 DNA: TGTGCCAGCAACGCTAGGACAGGGGTAAATACTGAAGCTTTCTTT. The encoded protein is CASNARTGVNTEAFF.

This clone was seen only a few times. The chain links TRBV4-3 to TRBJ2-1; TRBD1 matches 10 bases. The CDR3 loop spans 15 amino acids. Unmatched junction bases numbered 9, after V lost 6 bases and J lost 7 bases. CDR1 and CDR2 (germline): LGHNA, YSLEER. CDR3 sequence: CASRSGTGDGNEQFF. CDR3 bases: TGCGCCAGCAGATCCGGGACAGGGGATGGGAATGAGCAGTTCTTC.

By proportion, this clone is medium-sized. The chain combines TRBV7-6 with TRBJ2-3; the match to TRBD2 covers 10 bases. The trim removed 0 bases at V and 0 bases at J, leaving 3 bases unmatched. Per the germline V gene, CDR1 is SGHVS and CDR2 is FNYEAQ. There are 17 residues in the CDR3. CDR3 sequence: CASSLAGLALSTDTQYF. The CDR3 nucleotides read TGTGCCAGCAGCTTAGCGGGACTAGCGCTTAGCACAGATACGCAGTATTTT.